A single T cell receptor beta chain is shown here with its context. Between the trimmed V and J ends, which lost 2 bases and 11 bases, there was a span of 12 bases. Germline loops: CDR1 GTSNPN, CDR2 SVGIG (reference sequence). This CDR3 is built from 11 residues. The entry originates in a study of blood T cell repertoires in COVID-19. The overall study: The analysed material was cDNA or gDNA that came from T cells, B-cell-depleted T cells, or PBMCs.

Assay: immunoSEQ multiplex PCR; the TCRdb copy retains only in-frame clones and omits some. The table has 650,000 to 800,000 clones, about 90% seen once; the top ten hold under 0.3%. This TCR derives from a woman aged 18-29 years with acute or convalescent COVID-19. Sequencing was done on a sample of peripheral blood. V and J are TRBV30 and TRBJ1-1; D unresolved. DNA for the CDR3: TGTGCCTGGAGTTACCCGGAGGGCGCTTTCTTT. Its protein is CAWSYPEGAFF.